This T cell receptor beta chain came from a study of T cell responses to AZD1222 COVID-19 vaccine. The CDR3 extends over 14 amino acids. Germline V gives CDR1 KGHSH, CDR2 LQKENI. Trimming cost V 0 bases and J 7 bases, with 12 bases left between them. Study conclusions and caveats: Unmutated variant regions are reportedly the target of nearly half of TCRs that are spike-specific.

TCRdb's table, derived via immunoSEQ multiplex PCR, lists solely in-frame clones and lacks some. The sample includes about 90,000 clones, around 86% of them seen just once. About this clone: Its specificity is not known.

The sequencing used peripheral blood, collected on day 0 of AZD1222 vaccination. This chain links TRBV18 with TRBJ1-1; unclear D gene. The clonotype comes from an adult in good health. The DNA for the CDR3 is TGTGCCAGCTCACCACCGTTTAGCGGCCGTGAAGCTTTCTTT. It translates to CASSPPFSGREAFF.